Listed below are T cell receptor beta chains from one sample, sequenced in a study of blood T cell repertoires in COVID-19. Assay: immunoSEQ multiplex PCR; the TCRdb copy retains only in-frame clones and omits some. The sample lists under 200,000 clones; 85% were seen once. Sequencing input: peripheral blood. The receptors were gathered from a man aged 35-49 years with acute or convalescent COVID-19. CDR3s include the opening cysteine and the closing phenylalanine or tryptophan. The order of the fields is V gene, D gene, J gene, CDR3 protein. D genes are given only for firm matches.

>TRBV6-5|NA|TRBJ2-7
CASSYSQGYEQYF
>TRBV5-1|TRBD1|TRBJ1-1
CASSLAGTGGFTEAFF
>TRBV19|NA|TRBJ1-1
CASSIVLGSQAFF
>TRBV7-3|NA|TRBJ2-3
CASSLSPGLSTDTQYF
>TRBV19|TRBD2|TRBJ2-5
CASSSHPVGGGETQYF
>TRBV5-1|TRBD2|TRBJ2-2
CASNLFSSGGPHTGELFF
>TRBV2|TRBD2|TRBJ2-7
CASSLAGGRDEQYF
>TRBV9|NA|TRBJ2-7
CASSPNTGGNLYEQYF
>TRBV10-3|TRBD2|TRBJ2-1
CASIREAFTDEQFF
>TRBV2|NA|TRBJ2-7
CASSEGTPHYEQYF
>TRBV9|NA|TRBJ2-3
CASSALDGRGTDTQYF
>TRBV16|TRBD1|TRBJ2-7
CASSPTGGNFNEQYF
>TRBV4-1|TRBD2|TRBJ2-3
CASSQGTRADTQYF
>TRBV9|TRBD1|TRBJ1-2
CASSVGGQVYGYTF
>TRBV20-1|NA|TRBJ2-5
CSASAGTKEETQYF
>TRBV5-1|TRBD2|TRBJ2-3
CASSLFAGGPLNTQYF
>TRBV19|NA|TRBJ2-7
CASGAGGIGEQYF
>TRBV4-3|NA|TRBJ2-7
CASSQAYSDRGEQYF
>TRBV6-2/TRBV6-3|TRBD2|TRBJ2-3
CASSDGTSGGATDTQYF
>TRBV27|TRBD2|TRBJ2-1
CASSAGGAGYYNEQFF
>TRBV9|NA|TRBJ2-5
CASNLGGGKETQYF
>TRBV30|TRBD1|TRBJ1-1
CAWSDVVTGDTEAFF
>TRBV4-1|TRBD1|TRBJ1-1
CASSQNLGQGANTEAFF
>TRBV24-1|NA|TRBJ2-3
CATRGGQTLTDTQYF
>TRBV12-3/TRBV12-4|NA|TRBJ2-3
CASKDSRDSTQYF
>TRBV5-8|NA|TRBJ1-2
CASSYRVNTF
>TRBV7-2|TRBD1|TRBJ1-5
CASSSGGTGQPQHF
>TRBV14|TRBD2|TRBJ2-1
CASSPLAGAYNEQFF
>TRBV6-5|NA|TRBJ2-4
CASRPGGRNIQYF
>TRBV9|TRBD1|TRBJ1-4
CASSIDRVGEKLFF
>TRBV19|TRBD1|TRBJ1-6
CASSIQGQSSSPLHF
>TRBV7-9|TRBD2|TRBJ2-3
CASSSMGGGAGDTQYF
>TRBV7-7|TRBD1|TRBJ2-3
CASSPTGTGVPDTQYF
>TRBV24-1|NA|TRBJ1-5
CATSAHGVPNQPQHF
>TRBV5-1|TRBD2|TRBJ2-7
CASSSGLMRGVNEQYF
>TRBV29-1|TRBD1|TRBJ1-2
CSAQRGQDYGYTF
>TRBV27|NA|TRBJ2-2
CASSSRQAGELFF
>TRBV5-6|TRBD1|TRBJ1-2
CASSLLIGRGEATVWGYTF
>TRBV5-8|NA|TRBJ2-3
CASSLGQGTTDTQYF
>TRBV2|NA|TRBJ1-6
CASNYQGFGNSPLHF
>TRBV5-1|TRBD1|TRBJ2-5
CASSLGYRGLGQETQYF
>TRBV12-3/TRBV12-4|NA|TRBJ1-2
CASSFSQSYGYTF